These 3 T cell receptor beta chains were sequenced from one sample in a study of read filtering for tumor transcriptome and immune sequencing. From roughly 0.4 ug of RNA, a library with molecular barcoded alpha/delta and beta/gamma adaptors was made. Using its own MiXCR run on the reads, TCRdb lists one record per CDR3 protein. The sample lists 120,000 or so distinct CDR3 sequences, 10% to 15% occurring once. Sequencing input: a population of CD138-negative cells sorted from bone marrow. These TCRs come from a donor at least 40 years old with multiple myeloma.

This clonotype was seen a handful of times. A much larger clone sits a single nucleotide away, making a read error possible. V and J are TRBV6-5 and TRBJ2-1; D possibly corresponds to TRBD1 (7 bases). The V gene's germline CDR1 is MNHEY and CDR2 SVGAGI. The V gene lost 0 bases and the J gene lost 3 bases, with 12 bases spanning the gap. The CDR3 loop spans 16 amino acids. The CDR3 region is CASSYSGQGGYNEQFF. The CDR3 coding sequence is TGTGCCAGCAGTTACTCGGGGCAGGGGGGCTACAATGAGCAGTTCTTC.

This clonotype was counted at least ten times. The genes are TRBV4-1 and TRBJ2-3; perhaps TRBD1 as D (6 bases). The germline V and J ends were trimmed by 0 bases and 6 bases, with 10 bases remaining between them. The CDR3 covers 14 residues. Germline CDR1 and CDR2: MGHRA and YSYEKL. CDR3 sequence reads: CASSQDDRRDTQYF. The DNA of the CDR3 is TGCGCCAGCAGCCAAGACGACAGGCGGGATACGCAGTATTTT.

This clonotype was picked up a small number of times. The CDR3 coding sequence is TGCGCCAGCAGCCGCGGTGGCGGACGCACAGATACGCAGTATTTT. It codes for CASSRGGGRTDTQYF. The V gene is TRBV5-1, the J gene TRBJ2-3; no clear D gene. This CDR3 is built from 15 residues. V dropped 4 bases and J dropped 1 base, with 13 bases sitting between them. Germline loops: CDR1 SGHRS, CDR2 YFSETQ.